The 5 T cell receptor beta chains given below trace back to one sample, sequenced in a study of identical twins. TCRdb processed the 5' RACE reads anew with MiXCR; each CDR3 protein has one entry. This table holds approximately 590,000 distinct CDR3 sequences, roughly 9.5% found once. The sample also formed part of further work on yellow fever vaccine responses in identical twins.

Sequences were obtained from PBMCs. Source of these receptors: a woman aged 18 to 35 in good health.

This clonotype was detected many times. The chain links TRBV5-1 to TRBJ2-7; D perhaps matches TRBD1 (6 bases). The CDR3 runs to 15 residues. CDR1 is SGHRS, CDR2 YFSETQ, per germline. The V and J ends lost 4 bases and 0 bases respectively, with 14 bases between them. CDR3 nucleotide sequence: TGCGCCAGCAGCATGGGACATGGGAGCTCCTACGAGCAGTACTTC. This translates into CASSMGHGSSYEQYF.

Regarding this clonotype: This sequence may be a read error, since a much larger clone differs from it by one base. The chain uses TRBV30 and TRBJ2-7; unclear D gene. V lost 2 bases to trimming and J lost 2 bases, with 4 bases between them. The CDR3 has 11 residues. Germline CDR1 GTSNPN, CDR2 SVGIG (reference sequence). CDR3 DNA sequence: TGTGCCTGGAGTAGCCCCTACGAGCAGTACTTC. Translating it yields CAWSSPYEQYF.

The chain has TRBV4-3 and TRBJ2-7; 11 nucleotides match TRBD1. CDR1 is LGHNA and CDR2 is YSLEER in the germline V gene. This CDR3 is 13 amino acids long. After removal of 3 bases from V and 12 bases from J, the junction contained 7 bases not matched to a gene. This chain's CDR3 is CASSQEDRGRLYF. The CDR3, as DNA: TGCGCCAGCAGCCAGGAGGACAGGGGGCGCCTGTACTTC.

At least ten counts were recorded for this clonotype. The chain has TRBV15 and TRBJ2-1; 7 nucleotides agree with TRBD2. This CDR3 spans 16 amino acids. Germline V CDR1 and CDR2: LNHNV, YYDKDF (reference sequence). Trimming removed 0 bases from V and 5 bases from J; junction bases left unmatched: 7. CDR3 sequence reads: CATSRDLRGGNNEQFF. The CDR3 DNA sequence: TGTGCCACCAGCAGAGATCTTCGCGGGGGAAACAATGAGCAGTTCTTC.

This clonotype occurred many times. V gene TRBV30 combines with J gene TRBJ2-7, with D uncertain. Trimming took off 4 bases at V and 4 bases at J, with 8 bases between the two ends. Per the germline V gene, CDR1 is GTSNPN and CDR2 is SVGIG (reference sequence). The CDR3 contains 11 residues. Here the CDR3 DNA reads TGTGCCTGGACAGGAAAGTACGAGCAGTACTTC. Translating gives CAWTGKYEQYF.